This is a list of T cell receptor beta chains from one sample in a study of shared clonotypes between healthy human individuals. The assay was immunoSEQ multiplex PCR, and TCRdb's table has in-frame clones only and misses some. The sample records approximately 2,300,000 clones, around 92% being singletons. What was sequenced was naive CD4+ T cells from PBMCs. Receptors originate from a man aged 18 to 30 in good health. Some clones in this sample may be carry-over from other donors' samples. Each CDR3 is given with its conserved first and last residue. A D gene is named only where the DNA matches it firmly. Clone size is shown for a subset of rows, as once, few, many or a class of expanded clone.

j_gene: TRBJ1-2
abundance: -
v_gene: TRBV6-6
d_gene: -
CDR3aa: CASAGNGGYTF
CDR3nt: TGTGCAAGCGCAGGGAATGGGGGCTACACCTTC

j_gene: TRBJ2-1
abundance: -
v_gene: TRBV7-3
d_gene: -
CDR3aa: CASSSGPRNEQFF
CDR3nt: TGTGCCAGCAGCTCCGGGCCAAGAAATGAGCAGTTCTTC

j_gene: TRBJ1-5
abundance: -
v_gene: TRBV19
d_gene: -
CDR3aa: CASSILGRVGNQPQHF
CDR3nt: TGTGCCAGTAGTATCTTGGGCAGGGTGGGAAATCAGCCCCAGCATTTT

j_gene: TRBJ1-1
abundance: -
v_gene: TRBV19
d_gene: TRBD1
CDR3aa: CASSPGTGENTEAFF
CDR3nt: TGTGCCAGTAGTCCCGGGACAGGGGAGAACACTGAAGCTTTCTTT

j_gene: TRBJ2-7
abundance: -
v_gene: TRBV28
d_gene: TRBD1
CDR3aa: CASRVNRGGREQYF
CDR3nt: TGTGCCAGCAGAGTAAACAGGGGTGGACGCGAGCAGTACTTC

j_gene: TRBJ1-4
abundance: -
v_gene: TRBV30
d_gene: TRBD1
CDR3aa: CAWSVDRVTYIEKLFF
CDR3nt: TGTGCCTGGAGTGTAGACAGGGTGACTTATATTGAAAAACTGTTTTTT

j_gene: TRBJ2-2
abundance: -
v_gene: TRBV7-9
d_gene: -
CDR3aa: CASSSQGPRGTGELFF
CDR3nt: TGTGCCAGCAGCTCACAGGGGCCGCGGGGCACCGGGGAGCTGTTTTTT

j_gene: TRBJ1-5
abundance: -
v_gene: TRBV11-3
d_gene: -
CDR3aa: CASRSLMGHGPQHF
CDR3nt: TGTGCCAGCAGGTCTCTAATGGGGCATGGACCCCAGCATTTT

j_gene: TRBJ2-3
abundance: -
v_gene: TRBV7-2
d_gene: TRBD2
CDR3aa: CASSLDRGRSDTQYF
CDR3nt: TGTGCCAGCAGCTTAGATCGCGGGAGGTCAGATACGCAGTATTTT

j_gene: TRBJ1-2
abundance: -
v_gene: TRBV18
d_gene: -
CDR3aa: CASSPGAGYGYTF
CDR3nt: TGTGCCAGCTCACCAGGGGCGGGCTATGGCTACACCTTC

j_gene: TRBJ2-3
abundance: -
v_gene: TRBV5-1
d_gene: -
CDR3aa: CASSLTPTDTQYF
CDR3nt: TGCGCCAGCAGCTTGACTCCAACAGATACGCAGTATTTT

j_gene: TRBJ2-1
abundance: -
v_gene: TRBV19
d_gene: -
CDR3aa: CATTAYNEQFF
CDR3nt: TGTGCCACCACCGCGTACAATGAGCAGTTCTTC

j_gene: TRBJ1-1
abundance: -
v_gene: TRBV7-2
d_gene: -
CDR3aa: CASSRGYPEAFF
CDR3nt: TGTGCCAGCAGCCGGGGATATCCGGAAGCTTTCTTT

j_gene: TRBJ1-2
abundance: -
v_gene: TRBV4-1
d_gene: -
CDR3aa: CASSQDVADRPYGYTF
CDR3nt: TGCGCCAGCAGCCAAGATGTGGCGGACCGACCGTATGGCTACACCTTC

j_gene: TRBJ2-3
abundance: -
v_gene: TRBV12-5
d_gene: TRBD1
CDR3aa: CASAPGQGVVDTQYF
CDR3nt: TGTGCTAGTGCCCCTGGACAGGGGGTTGTTGATACGCAGTATTTT

j_gene: TRBJ2-1
abundance: -
v_gene: TRBV25-1
d_gene: -
CDR3aa: CASSEAIYNEQFF
CDR3nt: TGTGCCAGCAGTGAAGCTATTTACAATGAGCAGTTCTTC

j_gene: TRBJ2-5
abundance: -
v_gene: TRBV19
d_gene: -
CDR3aa: CASSILGRVQETQYF
CDR3nt: TGTGCCAGTAGTATTCTGGGCAGGGTACAAGAGACCCAGTACTTC

j_gene: TRBJ2-5
abundance: -
v_gene: TRBV4-1
d_gene: -
CDR3aa: CASSPGSDPGVIETQYF
CDR3nt: TGCGCCAGCAGCCCGGGTAGCGATCCGGGAGTAATAGAGACCCAGTACTTC

j_gene: TRBJ2-5
abundance: -
v_gene: TRBV28
d_gene: -
CDR3aa: CASSLYRGREGGETQYF
CDR3nt: TGTGCCAGCAGTTTATACCGGGGCAGGGAAGGTGGAGAGACCCAGTACTTC

j_gene: TRBJ2-1
abundance: once
v_gene: TRBV7-2
d_gene: -
CDR3aa: CASSPRGSSYNEQFF
CDR3nt: TGTGCCAGCAGCCCTAGAGGGAGCTCCTACAATGAGCAGTTCTTC

j_gene: TRBJ1-3
abundance: -
v_gene: TRBV5-1
d_gene: -
CDR3aa: CASSLANGQNSGNTIYF
CDR3nt: TGCGCCAGCAGCTTGGCTAATGGACAGAACTCTGGAAACACCATATATTTT

j_gene: TRBJ1-1
abundance: -
v_gene: TRBV27
d_gene: -
CDR3aa: CASSFLRAGNTEAFF
CDR3nt: TGTGCCAGCAGTTTCCTCAGGGCTGGGAACACTGAAGCTTTCTTT

j_gene: TRBJ2-5
abundance: -
v_gene: TRBV9
d_gene: -
CDR3aa: CASSVRGGVETQYF
CDR3nt: TGTGCCAGCAGCGTAAGGGGGGGTGTAGAGACCCAGTACTTC

j_gene: TRBJ1-2
abundance: -
v_gene: TRBV4-1
d_gene: -
CDR3aa: CASSQVTALYGYTF
CDR3nt: TGCGCCAGCAGCCAAGTGACGGCACTTTATGGCTACACCTTC

j_gene: TRBJ1-2
abundance: -
v_gene: TRBV28
d_gene: -
CDR3aa: CASSIGGEQAGGYTF
CDR3nt: TGTGCCAGCTCCATAGGTGGCGAACAGGCGGGTGGCTACACCTTC

j_gene: TRBJ1-3
abundance: once
v_gene: TRBV28
d_gene: -
CDR3aa: CASSTPAAPRNTIYF
CDR3nt: TGTGCCAGCAGTACCCCGGCGGCCCCAAGAAACACCATATATTTT

j_gene: TRBJ2-7
abundance: -
v_gene: TRBV29-1
d_gene: -
CDR3aa: CSVGFVYEQYF
CDR3nt: TGCAGCGTTGGGTTTGTATACGAGCAGTACTTC

j_gene: TRBJ1-2
abundance: -
v_gene: TRBV28
d_gene: -
CDR3aa: CASSPFGTDGYTF
CDR3nt: TGTGCCAGCAGCCCGTTCGGAACTGATGGCTACACCTTC

j_gene: TRBJ1-5
abundance: -
v_gene: TRBV4-2
d_gene: TRBD1
CDR3aa: CASSQPTGDRNQPQHF
CDR3nt: TGTGCCAGCAGCCAACCGACAGGGGATCGCAATCAGCCCCAGCATTTT

j_gene: TRBJ2-1
abundance: -
v_gene: TRBV5-1
d_gene: -
CDR3aa: CASSLGAVRPYNEQFF
CDR3nt: TGCGCCAGCAGCTTGGGCGCGGTCCGGCCCTACAATGAGCAGTTCTTC

j_gene: TRBJ2-3
abundance: -
v_gene: TRBV6-1
d_gene: TRBD1
CDR3aa: CASRDRGQRTDTQYF
CDR3nt: TGTGCCAGCAGAGACAGGGGGCAGAGGACAGATACGCAGTATTTT

j_gene: TRBJ2-5
abundance: -
v_gene: TRBV5-6
d_gene: TRBD1
CDR3aa: CASSQTGETQYF
CDR3nt: TGTGCCAGCAGCCAGACAGGGGAGACCCAGTACTTC

j_gene: TRBJ1-1
abundance: -
v_gene: TRBV5-1
d_gene: -
CDR3aa: CASTTGGQAFF
CDR3nt: TGCGCCAGCACCACCGGGGGACAAGCTTTCTTT

j_gene: TRBJ2-2
abundance: -
v_gene: TRBV5-1
d_gene: -
CDR3aa: CASSLSQTFTGELFF
CDR3nt: TGCGCCAGCAGCTTGAGCCAGACTTTCACCGGGGAGCTGTTTTTT

j_gene: TRBJ2-5
abundance: -
v_gene: TRBV7-8
d_gene: -
CDR3aa: CASSSNPFGQHQETQYF
CDR3nt: TGTGCCAGCAGCAGCAACCCTTTCGGACAGCACCAAGAGACCCAGTACTTC

j_gene: TRBJ2-7
abundance: -
v_gene: TRBV18
d_gene: TRBD2
CDR3aa: CASSPGTSGMGEQYF
CDR3nt: TGTGCCAGCTCACCTGGGACTAGCGGGATGGGGGAGCAGTACTTC

j_gene: TRBJ2-7
abundance: -
v_gene: TRBV7-9
d_gene: -
CDR3aa: CASSYQGYEQYF
CDR3nt: TGTGCCAGCAGTTATCAGGGCTACGAGCAGTACTTC

j_gene: TRBJ2-2
abundance: -
v_gene: TRBV5-8
d_gene: TRBD1
CDR3aa: CASSRWTGPNTGELFF
CDR3nt: TGTGCCAGCAGCCGATGGACAGGTCCGAACACCGGGGAGCTGTTTTTT

j_gene: TRBJ2-1
abundance: -
v_gene: TRBV9
d_gene: -
CDR3aa: CASSVAWGESPYNEQFF
CDR3nt: TGTGCCAGCAGCGTAGCTTGGGGGGAGAGCCCCTACAATGAGCAGTTCTTC

j_gene: TRBJ2-1
abundance: -
v_gene: TRBV7-9
d_gene: TRBD1
CDR3aa: CASSRTGLDEQFF
CDR3nt: TGTGCCAGCAGCCGGACAGGGTTGGATGAGCAGTTCTTC

j_gene: TRBJ2-7
abundance: once
v_gene: TRBV7-2
d_gene: -
CDR3aa: CASSLVRTRGSEQYF
CDR3nt: TGTGCCAGCAGCTTAGTTAGGACCAGGGGTAGTGAGCAGTACTTC

j_gene: TRBJ2-7
abundance: -
v_gene: TRBV5-1
d_gene: -
CDR3aa: CASSFDTNSYEQYF
CDR3nt: TGCGCCAGCAGCTTTGACACTAACTCCTACGAGCAGTACTTC

j_gene: TRBJ2-1
abundance: -
v_gene: TRBV11-3
d_gene: TRBD2
CDR3aa: CASSADSGRPTYNEQFF
CDR3nt: TGTGCCAGCAGCGCAGATAGCGGGAGGCCCACTTACAATGAGCAGTTCTTC

j_gene: TRBJ2-5
abundance: once
v_gene: TRBV25-1
d_gene: -
CDR3aa: CASSRQGGTQYF
CDR3nt: TGTGCCAGCAGCCGACAGGGAGGGACCCAGTACTTC

j_gene: TRBJ1-1
abundance: -
v_gene: TRBV27
d_gene: -
CDR3aa: CASSSQGMNTEAFF
CDR3nt: TGTGCCAGCAGTTCACAGGGAATGAACACTGAAGCTTTCTTT

j_gene: TRBJ2-1
abundance: once
v_gene: TRBV28
d_gene: -
CDR3aa: CASRKSSGPSSYNEQFF
CDR3nt: TGTGCCAGCAGGAAGTCAAGTGGTCCCAGCTCCTACAATGAGCAGTTCTTC

j_gene: TRBJ1-5
abundance: once
v_gene: TRBV20-1
d_gene: -
CDR3aa: CSDTQPQHF
CDR3nt: TGCAGTGATACCCAGCCCCAGCATTTT

j_gene: TRBJ2-7
abundance: -
v_gene: TRBV4-1
d_gene: TRBD2
CDR3aa: CASSQGPSGSGEQYF
CDR3nt: TGCGCCAGCAGCCAAGGTCCTAGCGGGAGCGGCGAGCAGTACTTC

j_gene: TRBJ2-3
abundance: -
v_gene: TRBV18
d_gene: -
CDR3aa: CASSPRLSHTDTQYF
CDR3nt: TGTGCCAGCTCACCGCGACTTAGTCATACAGATACGCAGTATTTT

j_gene: TRBJ2-7
abundance: -
v_gene: TRBV28
d_gene: -
CDR3aa: CASSRTAYEQYF
CDR3nt: TGTGCCAGCAGTCGGACAGCCTACGAGCAGTACTTC